This T cell receptor (beta chain) was recorded in a study of cytomegalovirus exposure and HLA in healthy donors. Points from the study as a whole: Immune exposure information comprised only CMV serostatus.

PCR amplification relied on 60 Vbeta primers (plus 13 Jbeta primers). Using immunoSEQ multiplex PCR, the repertoire was profiled, and TCRdb retains in-frame clones only, with some absent. The table records approximately 210,000 clones, roughly 73% of them present only once. Germline-derived CDR1 and CDR2 are GTSNPN and SVGIG (reference sequence). The CDR3 runs to 15 residues. With V trimmed by 3 bases and J by 9 bases, 13 bases remained unmatched. A note on this clone: Its antigen is not identified.

The J gene is TRBJ2-1, the V gene TRBV30; 8 bases agree with TRBD1. The clonotype was recovered from a woman aged 25 to 39 in good health and CMV-seropositive. Sample: PBMCs. Written as DNA, the CDR3 is TGTGCCTGGAGATCTAGACAGGGGAAGTTGGGTGAGCAGTTCTTC. Its translation: CAWRSRQGKLGEQFF.